This T cell receptor (beta chain) originates from a study of blood T cell repertoires in COVID-19. Study-wide context: Collection of acute and convalescent COVID-19 samples took place in the United States, Italy and Spain. From T cells, B-cell-depleted T cells, or PBMCs came the material, which was cDNA or gDNA.

Original processing methods: Amplification of reference gene primers provided the estimated nucleated cell counts. TCRdb's copy holds only in-frame clones and misses some; the assay was immunoSEQ multiplex PCR. V, J and clone size are those of that table, while D and trimming were read from the DNA. The sample records 75,000 to 85,000 clones, approximately 86% being singletons. V was clipped by 4 bases and J by 3 bases; unmatched bases: 5. The length of the CDR3 is 15 residues. Germline CDR1 SGHDN, CDR2 FVKESK. The clonotype comes from a human donor in a cohort sampled during active COVID-19. This sequence joins TRBV14 and TRBJ2-7; TRBD1 agrees at 11 bases. Sequenced: peripheral blood. The CDR3 region is CASSPLGTGGYEQYF. In nucleotides, the CDR3 is TGTGCCAGCAGCCCACTTGGGACAGGGGGCTACGAGCAGTACTTC.